The 6 T cell receptor beta chains presented below share a single source sample, sequenced in a study of blood T cell repertoires in COVID-19. Profiling relied on immunoSEQ multiplex PCR, and the TCRdb table lists in-frame clones only, not all of them. This sample carries approximately 330,000 clones, approximately 86% of them seen once, and the ten largest clones take around 10%. The sample consisted of peripheral blood. The origin of the receptors is a man younger than 45 with COVID-19, enrolled during active disease.

With respect to this clone: The sample holds other DNA sequences that translate to the same CDR3. The chain uses TRBV18 and TRBJ2-3, with 8 nucleotides matching TRBD1. Germline V CDR1 and CDR2: KGHSH, LQKENI. CDR3 length: 16 amino acids. J lost 1 base, V lost 0 bases, and 3 bases had no gene match. The CDR3 bases are TGTGCCAGCTCACCACCAGCGACAGGGGGCACAGATACGCAGTATTTT. Protein sequence: CASSPPATGGTDTQYF.

The chain has TRBV27 and TRBJ1-1; a weak D match, TRBD1 (6 bases). Germline loops: CDR1 MNHEY, CDR2 SMNVEV (reference sequence). The V and J ends lost 10 bases and 7 bases respectively, with 22 bases between them. CDR3 length: 14 residues. This CDR3 is CATRDTGHVYEAFF. The CDR3 DNA follows: TGTGCCACCCGGGACACAGGCCACGTGTATGAAGCTTTCTTT.

This clone came up a few times. V and J are TRBV5-1 and TRBJ1-5; 10 bases map to TRBD1. Trimming at V came to 4 bases and at J to 5 bases, leaving 6 bases not matched to a gene. CDR1 and CDR2 from the germline V gene are SGHRS and YFSETQ. CDR3 length: 15 residues. The CDR3 sequence is CASSKTGGGHQPQHF. In DNA form, the CDR3 reads TGCGCCAGCAGCAAGACAGGGGGCGGACATCAGCCCCAGCATTTT.

V gene TRBV7-9 combines with J gene TRBJ1-2, with 7 bases fitting TRBD1. V gave up 5 bases and J gave up 8 bases; unmatched junction bases: 14. CDR1 SEHNR and CDR2 FQNEAQ come from the germline V gene (reference sequence). CDR3 length: 15 amino acids. The CDR3 DNA sequence: TGTGCCAGCAGCCCTCGGGGGGGGACAGATGGCGGCTACACCTTC. This encodes CASSPRGGTDGGYTF.

The V and J genes are TRBV29-1 and TRBJ2-5, with TRBD1 matching 8 bases. The germline CDR1 and CDR2 sequences are SQVTM and ANQGSEA. The CDR3 loop spans 12 amino acids. Losses at the gene ends were 6 bases for V and 4 bases for J; bases not matched to a gene: 4. CDR3 sequence: CSVLDRVETQYF. The CDR3 DNA reads as TGCAGCGTGTTGGACAGGGTAGAGACCCAGTACTTC.

V gene TRBV5-1 combines with J gene TRBJ2-3, with TRBD1 identical over 11 bases. The CDR3 extends over 16 amino acids. Germline V gene lookup returns CDR1 SGHRS and CDR2 YFSETQ. V shed 4 bases and J 2 bases; nucleotides not matched to a gene: 6. CDR3 loop: CASSAGTGGPTDTQYF. The CDR3 DNA is TGCGCCAGCAGCGCCGGGACAGGGGGACCCACAGATACGCAGTATTTT.